Listed here are 10 T cell receptor beta chains from one sample, sequenced in a study of Graves' ophthalmopathy and Graves' hyperthyroidism. Amplification from RNA transcripts yielded the TCR beta CDR3 regions. Amplification began with first-round RT-PCR using HTBI primers, then second-round multiplex PCR was performed. TCRdb reprocessed the multiplex PCR reads with MiXCR, giving one entry per CDR3 protein. The sample has about 380,000 distinct CDR3 sequences; 15% are singletons. Input material: peripheral blood. The receptors come from a woman aged 18-30 years with stable Graves' hyperthyroidism.

This clonotype was found a few times. V and J are TRBV19 and TRBJ1-1, with 7 bases fitting TRBD1. The CDR3 has 16 amino acids. Germline trimming cut 5 bases from V and 0 bases from J; bases unmatched to any gene: 9. Germline V CDR1 and CDR2: LNHDA, SQIVND (reference sequence). DNA of the CDR3: TGTGCCAGTAGTCGCCGGGAGGGGGCTATGAACACTGAAGCTTTCTTT. Translating it yields CASSRREGAMNTEAFF.

This clonotype turned up a few times. The genes are TRBV14 and TRBJ2-7; D might be TRBD2 (5 bases). Trimming left V 0 bases short and J 2 bases short, with 8 bases between. Germline CDR1 SGHDN, CDR2 FVKESK. The CDR3 spans 14 residues. The DNA of the CDR3 is TGTGCCAGCAGCCAAGACAGCGGTCCCTACGAGCAGTACTTC. This encodes CASSQDSGPYEQYF.

Notes on this clonotype: This is likely a read error, given that the CDR3 carries no conserved phenylalanine or tryptophan at its end. This chain connects TRBV18 to TRBJ2-5; a weak D match, TRBD1 (5 bases). With 5 bases removed from V and 2 bases from J, the gap between germline ends came to 9 bases. CDR3 length equals 13 residues. From germline, CDR1 is KGHSH and CDR2 LQKENI. The CDR3 loop reads CASSSRVQETQYL. In nucleotides, the CDR3 is TGTGCCAGCTCATCCAGGGTTCAAGAGACCCAGTACCTC.

This clonotype was seen at least ten times. The V call is TRBV20-1, the J call TRBJ1-1, with D perhaps TRBD1 (5 bases). V lost 1 base to trimming and J lost 1 base, with 13 bases between them. Germline V gene data show CDR1 as DFQATT and CDR2 as SNEGSKA (reference sequence). The CDR3 contains 15 residues. Here the CDR3 reads CSARAERGKNTEAFF. Here the CDR3 DNA reads TGCAGTGCTAGAGCGGAACGGGGCAAGAACACTGAAGCTTTCTTT.

This clonotype was seen ten or more times. The V call is TRBV6-5, the J call TRBJ1-3; perhaps TRBD1 as D (5 bases). The CDR3 has 17 amino acids. The germline CDR1 and CDR2 sequences are MNHEY and SVGAGI. Deletions cut 2 bases from V and 3 bases from J, with 17 bases between. The CDR3 spells CASSYPFEGFSGNTIYF. The CDR3 DNA follows: TGTGCCAGCAGTTACCCCTTCGAGGGGTTCAGTGGAAACACCATATATTTT.

This clonotype was detected many times. This chain uses TRBV7-2 with TRBJ2-2, with D uncertain. Trimming removed 5 bases from V and 4 bases from J, with 11 bases in between. CDR1 and CDR2 from the germline V gene are SGHTA and FQGNSA. This CDR3 has 14 residues. The CDR3 region is CASSIGKRTGELFF. CDR3 nucleotides: TGTGCCAGCAGCATAGGGAAGCGCACCGGGGAGCTGTTTTTT. Full variable domain (missing parts from reference TRBV7-2 and TRBJ2-2): GAGVSQSPSNKVTEKGKDVELRCDPISGHTALYWYRQSLGQGLEFLIYFQGNSAPDKSGLPSDRFSAERTGGSVSTLTIQRTQQEDSAVYLCASSIGKRTGELFFGEGSRLTVL.

Worth noting for this clonotype: This may come from a read error, since a much larger clone is one base off. The rearrangement links TRBV19 to TRBJ2-7; 8 bases match TRBD1. The J segment lost 0 bases and the V segment lost 3 bases, leaving 4 bases of the junction unmatched. The CDR3 runs 15 residues. The V gene's germline CDR1 is LNHDA and CDR2 SQIVND (reference sequence). CDR3 DNA: TGTGCCAGTAGTATCCGGACAGGGATCTCCTACGAGCAGTACTTC. Amino acid sequence: CASSIRTGISYEQYF.

The sample holds many counts of this clonotype. V is TRBV11-2 and J is TRBJ2-7, with unresolved D. This CDR3 spans 15 amino acids. Germline values: CDR1 SGHAT, CDR2 FQNNGV. Trimming pared 2 bases from V and 0 bases from J, leaving 11 bases between. CDR3 sequence: CASSLFTESSYEQYF. DNA for the CDR3: TGTGCCAGCAGCTTATTTACAGAGAGCTCCTACGAGCAGTACTTC.

V gene TRBV6-1 combines with J gene TRBJ2-6; no reliable D call. Germline V CDR1 and CDR2: MNHNS, SASEGT. The V end was cut by 10 bases, the J end by 2 bases, with 6 bases between. This CDR3 spans 12 amino acids. The CDR3 sequence is CATKPGANVLTF. CDR3 nucleotide sequence: TGTGCCACCAAGCCTGGGGCCAACGTCCTGACTTTC.

This clonotype appeared many times. The chain combines TRBV9 with TRBJ2-5; D remains ambiguous. The CDR3 consists of 14 residues. Germline V gene sequence: CDR1 SGDLS, CDR2 YYNGEE. V lost 0 bases and J 5 bases, leaving 11 bases between the germline ends. The CDR3 region is CASSVGNGDETQYF. CDR3 DNA sequence: TGTGCCAGCAGCGTAGGGAATGGGGATGAGACCCAGTACTTC.